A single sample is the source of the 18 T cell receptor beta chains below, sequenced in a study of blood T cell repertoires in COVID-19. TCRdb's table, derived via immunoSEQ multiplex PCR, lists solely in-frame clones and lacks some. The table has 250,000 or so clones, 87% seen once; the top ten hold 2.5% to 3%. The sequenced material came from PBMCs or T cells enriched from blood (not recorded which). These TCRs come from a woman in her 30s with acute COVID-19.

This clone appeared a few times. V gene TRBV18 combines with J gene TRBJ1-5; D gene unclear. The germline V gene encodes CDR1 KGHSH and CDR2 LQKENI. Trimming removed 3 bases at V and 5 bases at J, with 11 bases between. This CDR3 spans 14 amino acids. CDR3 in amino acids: CASSPTGGDQPQHF. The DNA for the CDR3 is TGTGCCAGCTCACCTACTGGTGGTGATCAGCCCCAGCATTTT.

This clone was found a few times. The CDR3 nucleotides are TGTGCCAGCAGTTACTCGCGGGACAGCAATTCACCCCTCCACTTT. This sequence encodes CASSYSRDSNSPLHF. The chain uses TRBV6-5 and TRBJ1-6, with 7 bases matching TRBD1. Germline V gene lookup returns CDR1 MNHEY and CDR2 SVGAGI. There are 15 residues in the CDR3. J was trimmed by 7 bases and V by 0 bases; bases with no gene match: 3.

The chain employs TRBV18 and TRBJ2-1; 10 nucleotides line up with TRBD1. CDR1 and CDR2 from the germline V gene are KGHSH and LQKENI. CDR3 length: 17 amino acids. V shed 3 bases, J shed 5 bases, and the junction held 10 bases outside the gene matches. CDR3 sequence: CASSPLPDRGHDNEQFF. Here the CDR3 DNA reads TGTGCCAGCTCACCCCTTCCCGACAGGGGGCATGACAATGAGCAGTTCTTC.

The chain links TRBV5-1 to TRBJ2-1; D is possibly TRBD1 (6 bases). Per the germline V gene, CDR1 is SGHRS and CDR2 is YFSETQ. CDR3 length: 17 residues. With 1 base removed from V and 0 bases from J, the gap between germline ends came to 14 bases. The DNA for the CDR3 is TGCGCCAGCAGCTTGAAGGGCAGAGGGGGCTCCTACAATGAGCAGTTCTTC. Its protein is CASSLKGRGGSYNEQFF.

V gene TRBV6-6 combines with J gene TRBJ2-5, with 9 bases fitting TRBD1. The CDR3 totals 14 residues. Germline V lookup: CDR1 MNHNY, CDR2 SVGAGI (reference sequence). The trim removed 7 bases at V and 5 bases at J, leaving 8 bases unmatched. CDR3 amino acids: CASKNRGPEETQYF. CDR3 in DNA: TGTGCCAGCAAAAACAGGGGGCCGGAGGAGACCCAGTACTTC.

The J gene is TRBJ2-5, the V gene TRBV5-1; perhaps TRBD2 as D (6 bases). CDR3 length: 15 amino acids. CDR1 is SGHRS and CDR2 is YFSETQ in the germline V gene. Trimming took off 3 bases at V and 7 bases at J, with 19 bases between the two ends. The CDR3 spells CASSSFEDGGGTQYF. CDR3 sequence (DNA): TGCGCCAGCAGCTCTTTTGAGGACGGGGGTGGGACCCAGTACTTC.

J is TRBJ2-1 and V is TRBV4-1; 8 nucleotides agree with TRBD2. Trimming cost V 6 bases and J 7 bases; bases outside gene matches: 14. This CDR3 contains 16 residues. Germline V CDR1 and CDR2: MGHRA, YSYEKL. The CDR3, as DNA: TGCGCCAGCAGTCTCTCTGCAGCGGGGGTTGGGAATGAGCAGTTCTTC. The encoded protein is CASSLSAAGVGNEQFF.

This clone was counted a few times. The CDR3 loop is CASSHRRWRNTEAFF. The CDR3 DNA sequence: TGTGCCAGCAGCCATCGCCGGTGGAGGAACACTGAAGCTTTCTTT. This chain joins TRBV7-2 and TRBJ1-1; D gene ambiguous. CDR1 is SGHTA and CDR2 is FQGNSA in the germline V gene. CDR3 length equals 15 residues. Trimming took 5 bases from V and 1 from J, leaving 14 bases between them.

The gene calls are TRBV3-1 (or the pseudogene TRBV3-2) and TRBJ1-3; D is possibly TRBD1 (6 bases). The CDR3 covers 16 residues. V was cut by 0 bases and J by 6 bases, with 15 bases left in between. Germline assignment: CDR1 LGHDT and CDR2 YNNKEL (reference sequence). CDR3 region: CASSQDPDRLINTIYF. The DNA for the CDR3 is TGTGCCAGCAGCCAAGATCCCGACAGGTTGATAAACACCATATATTTT.

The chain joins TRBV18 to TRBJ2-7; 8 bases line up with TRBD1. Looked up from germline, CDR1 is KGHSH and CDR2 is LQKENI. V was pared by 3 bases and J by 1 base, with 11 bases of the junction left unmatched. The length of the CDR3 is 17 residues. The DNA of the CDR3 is TGTGCCAGCTCACCTACCCCGGGACAGGAGGTTTCCTACGAGCAGTACTTC. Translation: CASSPTPGQEVSYEQYF.

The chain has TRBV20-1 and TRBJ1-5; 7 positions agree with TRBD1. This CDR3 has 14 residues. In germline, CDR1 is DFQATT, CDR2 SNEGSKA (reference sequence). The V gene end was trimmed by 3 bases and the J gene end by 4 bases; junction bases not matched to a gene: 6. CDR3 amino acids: CSASSGQHNQPQHF. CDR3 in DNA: TGCAGTGCTAGTTCGGGACAGCATAATCAGCCCCAGCATTTT.

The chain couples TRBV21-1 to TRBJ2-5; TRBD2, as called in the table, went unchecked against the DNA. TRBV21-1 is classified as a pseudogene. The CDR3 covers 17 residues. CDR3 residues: CASSKGDPAGGPETQYF. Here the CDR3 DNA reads TGTGCCAGCAGCAAAGGAGATCCAGCGGGGGGGCCTGAGACCCAGTACTTC.

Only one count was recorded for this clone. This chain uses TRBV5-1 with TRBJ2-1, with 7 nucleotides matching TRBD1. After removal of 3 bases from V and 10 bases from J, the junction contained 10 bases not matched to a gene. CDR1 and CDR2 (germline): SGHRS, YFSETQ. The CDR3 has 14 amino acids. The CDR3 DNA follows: TGCGCCAGCAGCTGGGGACAGTCTCGGTCGGAGCAGTTCTTC. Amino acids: CASSWGQSRSEQFF.

CDR3 amino acids: CASSIDGHTGDTEAFF. The CDR3 bases are TGTGCCAGTAGTATAGATGGCCATACAGGGGACACTGAAGCTTTCTTT. The chain couples TRBV19 to TRBJ1-1; 7 bases line up with TRBD1. The V and J ends lost 0 bases and 3 bases, in that order; junction bases with no gene match: 7. The V gene's germline CDR1 is LNHDA and CDR2 SQIVND (reference sequence). This CDR3 is built from 16 residues.

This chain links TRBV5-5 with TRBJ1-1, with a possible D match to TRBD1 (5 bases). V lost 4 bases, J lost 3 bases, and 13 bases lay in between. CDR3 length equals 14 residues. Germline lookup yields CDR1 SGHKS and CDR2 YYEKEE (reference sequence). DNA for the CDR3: TGTGCCAGCAGCGGCAGGGTTTGGGACACTGAAGCTTTCTTT. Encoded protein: CASSGRVWDTEAFF.

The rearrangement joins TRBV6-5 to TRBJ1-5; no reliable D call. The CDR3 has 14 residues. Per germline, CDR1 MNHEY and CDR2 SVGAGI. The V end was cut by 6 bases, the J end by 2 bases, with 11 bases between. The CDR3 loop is CASSSHGGNQPQHF. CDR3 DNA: TGTGCCAGCAGCTCCCACGGGGGCAATCAGCCCCAGCATTTT.

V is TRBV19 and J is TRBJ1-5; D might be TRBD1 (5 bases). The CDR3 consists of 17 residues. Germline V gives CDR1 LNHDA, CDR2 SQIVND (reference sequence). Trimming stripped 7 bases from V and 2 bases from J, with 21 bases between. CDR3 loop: CASTHILGMGRNQPQHF. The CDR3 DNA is TGTGCCAGTACGCATATACTGGGGATGGGGCGCAATCAGCCCCAGCATTTT.

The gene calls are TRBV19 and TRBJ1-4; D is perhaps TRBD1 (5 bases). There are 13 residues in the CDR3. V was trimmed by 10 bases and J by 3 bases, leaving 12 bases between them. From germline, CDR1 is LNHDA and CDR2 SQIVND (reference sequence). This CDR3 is CATAGMANEKLFF. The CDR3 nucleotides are TGTGCCACCGCAGGGATGGCTAATGAAAAACTGTTTTTT.